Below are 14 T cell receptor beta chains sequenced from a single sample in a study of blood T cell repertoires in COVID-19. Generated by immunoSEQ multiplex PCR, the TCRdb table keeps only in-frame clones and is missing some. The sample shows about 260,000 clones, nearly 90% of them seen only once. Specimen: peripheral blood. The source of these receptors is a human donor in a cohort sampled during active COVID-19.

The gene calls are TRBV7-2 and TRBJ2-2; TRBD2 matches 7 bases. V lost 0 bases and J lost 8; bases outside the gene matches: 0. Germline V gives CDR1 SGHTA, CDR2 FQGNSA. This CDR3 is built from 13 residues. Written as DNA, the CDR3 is TGTGCCAGCAGCTTAGCGCGGGGGGGGGAGCTGTTTTTT. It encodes CASSLARGGELFF. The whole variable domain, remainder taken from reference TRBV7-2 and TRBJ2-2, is GAGVSQSPSNKVTEKGKDVELRCDPISGHTALYWYRQSLGQGLEFLIYFQGNSAPDKSGLPSDRFSAERTGGSVSTLTIQRTQQEDSAVYLCASSLARGGELFFGEGSRLTVL.

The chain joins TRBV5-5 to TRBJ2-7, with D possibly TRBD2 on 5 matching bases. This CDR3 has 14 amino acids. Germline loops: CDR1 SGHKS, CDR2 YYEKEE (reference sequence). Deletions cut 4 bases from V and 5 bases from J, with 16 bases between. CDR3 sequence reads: CASSPSSVGDEQYF. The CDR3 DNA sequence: TGTGCCAGCAGCCCGTCTTCGGTCGGGGACGAGCAGTACTTC.

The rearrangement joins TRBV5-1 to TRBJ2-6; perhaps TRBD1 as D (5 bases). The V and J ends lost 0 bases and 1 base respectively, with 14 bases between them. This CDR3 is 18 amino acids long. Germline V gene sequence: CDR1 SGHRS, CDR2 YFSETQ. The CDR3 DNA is TGCGCCAGCAGCTTGGTATTGGGGCGTTTTTCTGGGGCCAACGTCCTGACTTTC. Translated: CASSLVLGRFSGANVLTF. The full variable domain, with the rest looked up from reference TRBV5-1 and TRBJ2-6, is KAGVTQTPRYLIKTRGQQVTLSCSPISGHRSVSWYQQTPGQGLQFLFEYFSETQRNKGNFPGRFSGRQFSNSRSEMNVSTLELGDSALYLCASSLVLGRFSGANVLTFGAGSRLTVL.

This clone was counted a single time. CDR3 residues: CASSLLAGAYEQYF. In DNA, the CDR3 is TGTGCCAGCAGCTTACTAGCGGGGGCCTACGAGCAGTACTTC. V is TRBV5-4 and J is TRBJ2-7; 11 nucleotides match TRBD2. The CDR3 sequence is 14 residues long. The V segment lost 2 bases and the J segment 2 bases; nucleotides outside the gene matches: 0. CDR1 is SGHNT and CDR2 is YYREEE in the germline V gene (reference sequence). Together with reference TRBV5-4 and TRBJ2-7, the CDR3 gives the full variable domain: ETGVTQSPTHLIKTRGQQVTLRCSSQSGHNTVSWYQQALGQGPQFIFQYYREEENGRGNFPPRFSGLQFPNYSSELNVNALELDDSALYLCASSLLAGAYEQYFGPGTRLTVT.

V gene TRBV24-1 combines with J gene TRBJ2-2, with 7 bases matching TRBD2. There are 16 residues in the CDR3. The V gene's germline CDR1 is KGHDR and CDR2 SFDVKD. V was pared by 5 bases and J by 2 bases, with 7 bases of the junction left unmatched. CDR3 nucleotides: TGTGCCACCAGTGGGAGCGGGACCATAAACACCGGGGAGCTGTTTTTT. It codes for CATSGSGTINTGELFF.

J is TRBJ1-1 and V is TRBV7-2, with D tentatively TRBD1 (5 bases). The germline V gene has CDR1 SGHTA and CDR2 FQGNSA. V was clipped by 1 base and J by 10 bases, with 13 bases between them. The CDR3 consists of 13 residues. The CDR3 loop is CASSLGERRGAFF. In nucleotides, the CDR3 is TGTGCCAGCAGCTTAGGAGAGAGGAGGGGAGCTTTCTTT. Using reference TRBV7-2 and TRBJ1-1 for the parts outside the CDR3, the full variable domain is GAGVSQSPSNKVTEKGKDVELRCDPISGHTALYWYRQSLGQGLEFLIYFQGNSAPDKSGLPSDRFSAERTGGSVSTLTIQRTQQEDSAVYLCASSLGERRGAFFGQGTRLTVV.

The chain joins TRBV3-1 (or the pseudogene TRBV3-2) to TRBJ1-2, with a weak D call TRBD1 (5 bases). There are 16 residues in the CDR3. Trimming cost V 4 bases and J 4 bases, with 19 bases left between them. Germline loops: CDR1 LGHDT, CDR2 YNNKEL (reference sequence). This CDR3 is CASSPLPGGGGYGYTF. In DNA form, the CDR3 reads TGTGCCAGCAGCCCGCTCCCCGGAGGCGGGGGCTATGGCTACACCTTC.

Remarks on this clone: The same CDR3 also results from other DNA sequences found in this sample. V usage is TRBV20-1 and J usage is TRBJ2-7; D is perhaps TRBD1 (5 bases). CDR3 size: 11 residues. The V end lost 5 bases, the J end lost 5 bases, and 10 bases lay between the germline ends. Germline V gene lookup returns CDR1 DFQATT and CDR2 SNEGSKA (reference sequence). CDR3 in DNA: TGCAGTGCTTCCAGGGTTGACGAGCAGTACTTC. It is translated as CSASRVDEQYF.

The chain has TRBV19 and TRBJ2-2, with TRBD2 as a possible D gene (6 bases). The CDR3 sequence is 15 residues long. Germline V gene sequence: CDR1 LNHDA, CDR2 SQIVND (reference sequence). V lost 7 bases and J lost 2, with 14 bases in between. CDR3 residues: CASIGGSYNTGELFF. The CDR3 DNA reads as TGTGCCAGTATTGGAGGGAGCTACAACACCGGGGAGCTGTTTTTT.

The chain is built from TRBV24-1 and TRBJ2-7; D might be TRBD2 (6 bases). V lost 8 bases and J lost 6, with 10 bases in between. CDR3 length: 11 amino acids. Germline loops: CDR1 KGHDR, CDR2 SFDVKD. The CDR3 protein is CATTSGVEQYF. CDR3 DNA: TGTGCCACCACCTCGGGGGTCGAGCAGTACTTC.

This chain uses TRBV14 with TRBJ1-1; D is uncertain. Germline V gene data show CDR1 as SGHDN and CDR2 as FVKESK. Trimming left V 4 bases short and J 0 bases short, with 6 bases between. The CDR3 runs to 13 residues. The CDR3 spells CASSPQMNTEAFF. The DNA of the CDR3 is TGTGCCAGCAGCCCACAAATGAACACTGAAGCTTTCTTT.

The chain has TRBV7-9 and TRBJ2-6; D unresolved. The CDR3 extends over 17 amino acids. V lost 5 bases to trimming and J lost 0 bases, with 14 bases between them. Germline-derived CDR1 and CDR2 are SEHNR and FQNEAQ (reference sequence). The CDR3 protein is CASSTWSDYSGANVLTF. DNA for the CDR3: TGTGCCAGCAGCACTTGGAGCGATTACTCTGGGGCCAACGTCCTGACTTTC.

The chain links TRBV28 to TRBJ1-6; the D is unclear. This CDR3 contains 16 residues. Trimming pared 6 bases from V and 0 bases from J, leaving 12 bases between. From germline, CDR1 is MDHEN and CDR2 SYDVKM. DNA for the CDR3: TGTGCCAGCAGCCTGAGAACAGACTCCTATAATTCACCCCTCCACTTT. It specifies CASSLRTDSYNSPLHF.

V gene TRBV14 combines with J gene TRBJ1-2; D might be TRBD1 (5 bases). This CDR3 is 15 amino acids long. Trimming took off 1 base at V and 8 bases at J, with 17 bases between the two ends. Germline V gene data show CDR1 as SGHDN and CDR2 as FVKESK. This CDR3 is CASSQVGGESGGYTF. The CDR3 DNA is TGTGCCAGCAGCCAAGTTGGAGGGGAATCGGGGGGCTACACCTTC.